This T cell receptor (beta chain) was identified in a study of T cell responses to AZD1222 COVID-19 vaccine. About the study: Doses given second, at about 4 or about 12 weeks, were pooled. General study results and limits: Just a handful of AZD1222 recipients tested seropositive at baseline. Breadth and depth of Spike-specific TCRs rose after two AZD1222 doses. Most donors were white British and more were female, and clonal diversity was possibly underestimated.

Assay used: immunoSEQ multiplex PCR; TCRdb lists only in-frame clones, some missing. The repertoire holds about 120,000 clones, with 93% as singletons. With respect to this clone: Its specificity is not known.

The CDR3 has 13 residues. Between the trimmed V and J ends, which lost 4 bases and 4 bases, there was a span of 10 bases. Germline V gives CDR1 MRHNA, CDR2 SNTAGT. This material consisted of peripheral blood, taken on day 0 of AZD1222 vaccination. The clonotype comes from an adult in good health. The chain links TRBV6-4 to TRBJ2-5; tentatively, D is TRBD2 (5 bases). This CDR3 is CASSVRLAETQYF. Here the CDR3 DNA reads TGTGCCAGCAGTGTACGGCTAGCAGAGACCCAGTACTTC.